The 6 T cell receptor beta chains below come from one sample, sequenced in a study of blood T cell repertoires in COVID-19. Sequencing used immunoSEQ multiplex PCR; TCRdb keeps in-frame clones, though not all of them. The sample has about 280,000 clones; roughly nine tenths are singletons. The sequencing input was peripheral blood. Source of these receptors: a woman between 40 and 50 years old who had recovered from COVID-19.

This clone appeared a single time. This chain connects TRBV4-2 to TRBJ2-7; D might be TRBD2 (6 bases). The V gene lost 1 base and the J gene lost 2 bases, with 24 bases spanning the gap. The CDR3 runs to 19 residues. The germline V gene has CDR1 LGHNA and CDR2 YNFKEQ. The DNA for the CDR3 is TGTGCCAGCAGCCAAGGTTTGGGGACTCAAGGGAGTCAACCCTACGAGCAGTACTTC. It yields the protein CASSQGLGTQGSQPYEQYF.

V usage is TRBV18 and J usage is TRBJ2-3; tentatively, D is TRBD1 (5 bases). The germline CDR1 and CDR2 sequences are KGHSH and LQKENI. This CDR3 is built from 16 residues. V gave up 3 bases and J gave up 3 bases, with 16 bases separating them. The CDR3 DNA reads TGTGCCAGCTCACCTCGGCCGCAGGGCCGGACAGATACGCAGTATTTT. Its protein product is CASSPRPQGRTDTQYF.

The chain couples TRBV4-1 to TRBJ1-1, with D perhaps matching TRBD1 (6 bases). Germline V gene data show CDR1 as MGHRA and CDR2 as YSYEKL. V was trimmed by 3 bases and J by 4 bases, leaving 12 bases between them. This CDR3 comprises 14 residues. The CDR3, as DNA: TGCGCCAGCAGCCACCACAGGGAGGGCACTGAAGCTTTCTTT. Its protein is CASSHHREGTEAFF.

This chain uses TRBV9 with TRBJ1-2, with 10 bases matching TRBD1. Germline trimming cut 6 bases from V and 7 bases from J; bases unmatched to any gene: 6. Germline assignment: CDR1 SGDLS and CDR2 YYNGEE. This CDR3 has 13 residues. CDR3 DNA sequence: TGTGCCAGCACAAAGACAGGGGGCTTTGGCTACACCTTC. This sequence encodes CASTKTGGFGYTF.

The rearrangement uses TRBV19 and TRBJ1-1; D unclear. The germline gives CDR1 LNHDA, CDR2 SQIVND (reference sequence). The CDR3 sequence is 14 residues long. V lost 5 bases to trimming and J lost 6 bases, with 16 bases between them. CDR3: CASSSRTGAPEAFF. In DNA form, the CDR3 reads TGTGCCAGTAGTTCCCGGACGGGAGCCCCTGAAGCTTTCTTT.

The chain has TRBV10-1 and TRBJ2-3; TRBD2 agrees at 11 bases. With 0 bases clipped from V and 0 bases from J, the junction kept 2 bases outside the gene matches. Germline CDR1 is WNHNN and CDR2 is SYGVQD (reference sequence). The CDR3 extends over 17 amino acids. CDR3 protein: CASSESSSGGSTDTQYF. The CDR3 nucleotides read TGCGCCAGCAGTGAGTCATCTAGCGGGGGGAGCACAGATACGCAGTATTTT.